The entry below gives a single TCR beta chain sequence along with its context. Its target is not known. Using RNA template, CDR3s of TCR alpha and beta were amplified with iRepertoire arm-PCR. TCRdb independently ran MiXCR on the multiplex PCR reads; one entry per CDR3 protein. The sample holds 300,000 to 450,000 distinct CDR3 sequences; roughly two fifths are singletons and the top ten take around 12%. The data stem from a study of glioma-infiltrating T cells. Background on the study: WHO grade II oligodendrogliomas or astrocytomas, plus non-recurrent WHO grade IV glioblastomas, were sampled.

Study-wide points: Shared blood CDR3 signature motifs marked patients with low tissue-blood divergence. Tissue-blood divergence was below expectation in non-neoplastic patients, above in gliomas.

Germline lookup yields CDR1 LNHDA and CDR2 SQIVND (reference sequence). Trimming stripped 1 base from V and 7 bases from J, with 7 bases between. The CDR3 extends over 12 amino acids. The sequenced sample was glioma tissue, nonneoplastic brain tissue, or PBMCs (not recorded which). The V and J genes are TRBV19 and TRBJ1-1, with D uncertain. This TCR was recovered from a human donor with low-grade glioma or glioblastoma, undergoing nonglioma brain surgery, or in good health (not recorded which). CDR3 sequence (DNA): TGTGCCAGTAGTATAGGTGGGAATGAAGCTTTCTTT. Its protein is CASSIGGNEAFF.